This entry describes one T cell receptor (beta chain). The antigen is not known. CDR3 size: 17 residues. Germline CDR1 LNHNV, CDR2 YYDKDF (reference sequence). Trimming at V came to 3 bases and at J to 2 bases, leaving 11 bases not matched to a gene. Then a second PCR, running roughly 7 to 11 cycles, was carried out with a sample-barcoded 5' primer and a J-beta primer mix. The template-switch adaptor was a 5' adaptor with 12 random nucleotides. It tagged each cDNA molecule. TCRdb called the 5' RACE reads again in MiXCR, with one record for every CDR3 protein. The data contain about 670,000 distinct CDR3 sequences, approximately 52% of them seen just once; the ten biggest clones take up approximately 13%. Donors ranged from roughly 6 to 95 years old and were healthy Caucasians in Russia. The data are from a study of blood T cells in healthy people across ages. Study observations and caveats: In the absence of known donor CMV status, changes in expanded clonotypes were possibly confounded. Significant beta diversity loss was already apparent by age about 39, declining roughly linearly.

Sequenced input: blood. The genes are TRBV15 and TRBJ2-3; 7 bases agree with TRBD2. This clonotype originated in a woman older than 75 in good health. CDR3 loop: CATSSAYPGLPTDTQYF. The DNA for the CDR3 is TGTGCCACCAGCAGTGCCTACCCGGGACTACCCACAGATACGCAGTATTTT.